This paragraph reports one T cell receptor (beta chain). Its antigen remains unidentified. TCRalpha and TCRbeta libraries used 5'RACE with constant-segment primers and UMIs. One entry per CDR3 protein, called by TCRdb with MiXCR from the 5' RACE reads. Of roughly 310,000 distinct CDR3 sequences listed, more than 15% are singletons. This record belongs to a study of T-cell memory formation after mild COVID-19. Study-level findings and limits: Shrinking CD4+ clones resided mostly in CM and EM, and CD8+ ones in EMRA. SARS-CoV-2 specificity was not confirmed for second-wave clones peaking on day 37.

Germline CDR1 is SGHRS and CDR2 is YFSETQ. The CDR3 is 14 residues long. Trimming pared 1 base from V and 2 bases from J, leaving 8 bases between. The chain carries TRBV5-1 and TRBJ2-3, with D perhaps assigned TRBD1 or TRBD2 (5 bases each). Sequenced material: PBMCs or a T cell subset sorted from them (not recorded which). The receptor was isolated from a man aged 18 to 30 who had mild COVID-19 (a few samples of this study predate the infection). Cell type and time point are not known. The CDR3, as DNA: TGCGCCAGCAGCTTGTTCGGGGCCACAGATACGCAGTATTTT. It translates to CASSLFGATDTQYF. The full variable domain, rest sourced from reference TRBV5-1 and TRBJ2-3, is KAGVTQTPRYLIKTRGQQVTLSCSPISGHRSVSWYQQTPGQGLQFLFEYFSETQRNKGNFPGRFSGRQFSNSRSEMNVSTLELGDSALYLCASSLFGATDTQYFGPGTRLTVL.